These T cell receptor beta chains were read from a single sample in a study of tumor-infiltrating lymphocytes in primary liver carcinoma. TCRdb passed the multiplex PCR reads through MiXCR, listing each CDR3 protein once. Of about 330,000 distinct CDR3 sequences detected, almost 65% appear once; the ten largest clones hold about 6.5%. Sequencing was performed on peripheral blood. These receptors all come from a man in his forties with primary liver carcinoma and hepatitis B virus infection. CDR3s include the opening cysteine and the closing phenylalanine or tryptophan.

CDR3: CASSIKVGGDYEQYF
V: TRBV12-3/TRBV12-4
length: 15
J: TRBJ2-7

CDR3: CATRGRQYNEQFF
V: TRBV12-3/TRBV12-4
length: 13
J: TRBJ2-1

CDR3: CASRGGGTGIHEQYF
V: TRBV14
length: 15
J: TRBJ2-7

CDR3: CSVAHSGHGTDTQYF
V: TRBV29-1
length: 15
J: TRBJ2-3

CDR3: CASIGNRTRNNEQFF
V: TRBV11-2
length: 15
J: TRBJ2-1

CDR3: CASSTSGGNTGELFF
V: TRBV5-4
length: 15
J: TRBJ2-2

CDR3: CAISASGYYTGELFF
V: TRBV10-3
length: 15
J: TRBJ2-2

CDR3: CASSSGAHQPQHF
V: TRBV7-8
length: 13
J: TRBJ1-5

CDR3: CASGGLGGSPLHF
V: TRBV6-6
length: 13
J: TRBJ1-6

CDR3: CARAPELGKEQFF
V: TRBV6-5
length: 13
J: NA

CDR3: CASKKDISKNIQYF
V: TRBV6-6
length: 14
J: TRBJ2-4

CDR3: CASTDRIGETQYF
V: TRBV28
length: 13
J: TRBJ2-5

CDR3: CASSRIRTRNTEAFF
V: TRBV6-5
length: 15
J: TRBJ1-1

CDR3: CASRLRQGSDTQYF
V: TRBV13
length: 14
J: TRBJ2-3

CDR3: CASSIIPFGQGVIYEQYF
V: TRBV19
length: 18
J: TRBJ2-7

CDR3: CASSQDGLLAGVGADTQYF
V: TRBV4-2
length: 19
J: TRBJ2-3

CDR3: CASSSFQDLGTDTQYF
V: TRBV7-3
length: 16
J: TRBJ2-3

CDR3: CASSGQVEMETKYF
V: TRBV11-1
length: 14
J: TRBJ2-5

CDR3: CASRPLAGGSGELFF
V: TRBV6-5
length: 15
J: TRBJ2-2

CDR3: CASSLGISTRELFF
V: TRBV11-2
length: 14
J: TRBJ2-2

CDR3: CASSSNRSPGYEQYF
V: TRBV5-1
length: 15
J: TRBJ2-7

CDR3: CASSPPVRDTEAFF
V: TRBV18
length: 14
J: TRBJ1-1

CDR3: CASSYAGLEGNEQFF
V: TRBV6-6
length: 15
J: TRBJ2-1

CDR3: CASSPLVGGNEQFF
V: TRBV7-9
length: 14
J: TRBJ2-1

CDR3: CASSSILIAGGQQFF
V: TRBV13
length: 15
J: TRBJ2-1

CDR3: CASSYLEVGTDTQYF
V: TRBV6-6
length: 15
J: TRBJ2-3

CDR3: CASSHDCLAGVSGGELFF
V: TRBV4-3
length: 18
J: TRBJ2-2

CDR3: CATSSQRNTGELFF
V: TRBV24-1
length: 14
J: TRBJ2-2

CDR3: CASSQKTGTLYNEQFF
V: TRBV4-1
length: 16
J: TRBJ2-1

CDR3: CASSQTGWKTQYF
V: TRBV14
length: 13
J: TRBJ2-5

CDR3: CVRSPLAGVSDTQYF
V: TRBV6-5
length: 15
J: TRBJ2-3

CDR3: CASSNTLNTEAFF
V: TRBV11-2
length: 13
J: TRBJ1-1

CDR3: CASSLAGIAASGTNEQFF
V: TRBV5-1
length: 18
J: TRBJ2-1

CDR3: CASSLNRDGGQYF
V: TRBV11-2
length: 13
J: TRBJ2-3

CDR3: CASSLRALGRHTGELFF
V: TRBV12-3/TRBV12-4
length: 17
J: TRBJ2-2